A single sample gave rise to the 21 T cell receptor beta chains below, sequenced in a study of blood T cell repertoires in COVID-19. Some clones are missing from TCRdb's copy, which holds only in-frame ones; the method was immunoSEQ multiplex PCR. This table holds a few hundred thousand clones, around 84% found once. The sample taken for sequencing was PBMCs or T cells enriched from blood (not recorded which). These TCRs come from a man aged 30 to 39 who had recovered from COVID-19.

With respect to this clone: The same CDR3 also results from other DNA sequences found in this sample. V usage is TRBV5-1 and J usage is TRBJ2-5; 7 bases line up with TRBD1. The junction had 3 bases not matched to a gene; V was cut back by 2 bases and J by 2 bases. The CDR3 is made up of 14 amino acids. Germline values: CDR1 SGHRS, CDR2 YFSETQ. This chain's CDR3 is CASSLGTEQETQYF. The DNA for the CDR3 is TGCGCCAGCAGCTTAGGGACAGAGCAAGAGACCCAGTACTTC.

This CDR3 reads CASRSGGGSDTQYF. The CDR3 DNA sequence: TGTGCCAGCAGGAGCGGGGGGGGCAGTGATACGCAGTATTTT. The chain is built from TRBV6-4 and TRBJ2-3; 10 bases match TRBD2. The germline V gene has CDR1 MRHNA and CDR2 SNTAGT. The CDR3 extends over 14 amino acids. V shed 6 bases, J shed 6 bases, and the junction held 6 bases outside the gene matches.

The chain couples TRBV7-6 to TRBJ2-2; no firm D call. The V end lost 5 bases, the J end lost 3 bases, and 10 bases lay between the germline ends. The CDR3 has 14 amino acids. Germline CDR1 reads SGHVS; CDR2 reads FNYEAQ. The CDR3 nucleotides read TGTGCCAGCAGCCTCTGGGCTGACACCGGGGAGCTGTTTTTT. Translating it yields CASSLWADTGELFF. Filled out from reference TRBV7-6 and TRBJ2-2, the complete variable domain reads GAGVSQSPRYKVTKRGQDVALRCDPISGHVSLYWYRQALGQGPEFLTYFNYEAQQDKSGLPNDRFSAERPEGSISTLTIQRTEQRDSAMYRCASSLWADTGELFFGEGSRLTVL.

The gene calls are TRBV24-1 and TRBJ1-2; weak D call: TRBD1 (6 bases). The CDR3 extends over 12 amino acids. V was cut by 4 bases and J by 5 bases, with 7 bases left in between. Germline V gene lookup returns CDR1 KGHDR and CDR2 SFDVKD. CDR3 DNA: TGTGCCACCAGTGAAGACAGGTATGGCTACACCTTC. Encoded protein: CATSEDRYGYTF.

The chain couples TRBV6-5 to TRBJ1-3, with D hard to call. The CDR3 has 14 residues. V was cut by 2 bases and J by 3 bases, with 8 bases left in between. Germline V CDR1 and CDR2: MNHEY, SVGAGI. CDR3 sequence reads: CASSYREGGNTIYF. The DNA for the CDR3 is TGTGCCAGCAGTTACCGGGAAGGTGGAAACACCATATATTTT.

This chain links TRBV6-1 with TRBJ2-7; the D is unclear. V was shortened by 2 bases and J by 3 bases, with 20 bases between the two germline ends. CDR1 and CDR2 (germline): MNHNS, SASEGT. This CDR3 region has 17 residues. The CDR3: CASSELGLGVLGYEQYF. DNA of the CDR3: TGTGCCAGCAGTGAATTGGGTTTGGGCGTTTTGGGCTACGAGCAGTACTTC.

This chain connects TRBV3-1 (or the pseudogene TRBV3-2) to TRBJ2-4; TRBD1 matches at 7 bases. The germline CDR1 and CDR2 sequences are LGHDT and YNNKEL (reference sequence). The CDR3 totals 18 residues. The V gene end was trimmed by 2 bases and the J gene end by 6 bases; junction bases not matched to a gene: 16. The DNA for the CDR3 is TGTGCCAGCAGCCAAACCCGACAGGGTTCGGTACCAGGAAACATTCAGTACTTC. It is translated as CASSQTRQGSVPGNIQYF.

The V call is TRBV5-1, the J call TRBJ2-5; weak D call: TRBD1 (5 bases). CDR3 length: 14 amino acids. The germline CDR1 and CDR2 sequences are SGHRS and YFSETQ. The germline V and J ends were trimmed by 3 bases and 0 bases, with 9 bases remaining between them. The CDR3 is CASSWQGYQETQYF. The CDR3 region has the DNA TGCGCCAGCAGCTGGCAGGGATACCAAGAGACCCAGTACTTC.

The chain couples TRBV3-1 (or the pseudogene TRBV3-2) to TRBJ1-5, with D perhaps matching TRBD1 (6 bases). Germline V gives CDR1 LGHDT, CDR2 YNNKEL (reference sequence). The CDR3 runs 14 residues. The V end was cut by 1 base, the J end by 4 bases, with 8 bases between. The CDR3 bases are TGTGCCAGCAGCCAAGGGACAGATAATCAGCCCCAGCATTTT. Protein: CASSQGTDNQPQHF.

This clone occurred once. The J gene is TRBJ1-2, the V gene TRBV18; 10 positions agree with TRBD1. This CDR3 is built from 17 residues. Trimming cost V 3 bases and J 6 bases; bases outside gene matches: 13. The V gene's germline CDR1 is KGHSH and CDR2 LQKENI. In DNA, the CDR3 is TGTGCCAGCTCACCCCTCCGTCCCGGGACAGGGGTTAATGGCTACACCTTC. It codes for CASSPLRPGTGVNGYTF.

This clone was found once. The V call is TRBV11-2, the J call TRBJ1-1; 7 bases align to TRBD1. This CDR3 has 15 amino acids. Trimming cost V 2 bases and J 5 bases; bases outside gene matches: 8. The germline gives CDR1 SGHAT, CDR2 FQNNGV. The CDR3 here is CASSLLRGRGTEAFF. Written as DNA, the CDR3 is TGTGCCAGCAGCTTACTTAGGGGGCGGGGTACTGAAGCTTTCTTT.

This chain joins TRBV30 and TRBJ1-1; D possibly corresponds to TRBD1 (5 bases). Trimming removed 8 bases at V and 3 bases at J, with 13 bases between. This CDR3 is built from 12 residues. Germline V gene data show CDR1 as GTSNPN and CDR2 as SVGIG (reference sequence). Here the CDR3 DNA reads TGTGCCCGCCGGGACTCCCACACTGAAGCTTTCTTT. Residues: CARRDSHTEAFF.

The V gene is TRBV7-9, the J gene TRBJ1-3; 7 nucleotides match TRBD1. Germline V gives CDR1 SEHNR, CDR2 FQNEAQ (reference sequence). The CDR3 runs 16 residues. The J segment lost 0 bases and the V segment lost 4 bases, leaving 6 bases of the junction unmatched. CDR3 residues: CASSSDRAASGNTIYF. The CDR3 DNA follows: TGTGCCAGCAGCTCAGACAGGGCCGCCTCTGGAAACACCATATATTTT.

V is TRBV7-6 and J is TRBJ1-4, with a weak D call TRBD1 (6 bases). The CDR3 covers 16 residues. V lost 5 bases and J lost 3, with 16 bases in between. CDR1 is SGHVS, CDR2 FNYEAQ, per germline. For the CDR3, the DNA is TGTGCCAGCAGCCTCTCGACAGGTTCGCCTAATGAAAAACTGTTTTTT. It is translated as CASSLSTGSPNEKLFF.

The V call is TRBV11-3, the J call TRBJ1-1; 7 nucleotides agree with TRBD1. The CDR3 runs to 17 residues. V trimming: 2 bases; J trimming: 9 bases; junction bases outside the gene matches: 18. Germline V CDR1 and CDR2: SGHNT, YENEEA. The CDR3 coding sequence is TGTGCCAGCAGCTTAATGAAGGGAGAGGGGGCTTGGGTAAAAGCTTTCTTT. It translates to CASSLMKGEGAWVKAFF. The variable domain in full, completed from reference TRBV11-3 and TRBJ1-1, reads EAGVVQSPRYKIIEKKQPVAFWCNPISGHNTLYWYLQNLGQGPELLIRYENEEAVDDSQLPKDRFSAERLKGVDSTLKIQPAELGDSAVYLCASSLMKGEGAWVKAFFGQGTRLTVV.

V and J are TRBV24-1 and TRBJ1-2; 7 nucleotides match TRBD1. The germline V gene has CDR1 KGHDR and CDR2 SFDVKD. CDR3 size: 13 residues. With 5 bases clipped from V and 7 bases from J, the junction kept 6 bases outside the gene matches. DNA for the CDR3: TGTGCCACCAGTGCTGGGACAGTTTCTGGCTACACCTTC. As protein: CATSAGTVSGYTF.

This rearrangement joins TRBV11-2 to TRBJ2-3; D gene unclear. Trimming removed 1 base from V and 1 base from J, with 15 bases in between. The CDR3 is 17 residues long. CDR1 is SGHAT, CDR2 FQNNGV, per germline. In DNA form, the CDR3 reads TGTGCCAGCAGCTTAGGGGTACTAACTTGGGGCACAGATACGCAGTATTTT. Translating gives CASSLGVLTWGTDTQYF.

V gene TRBV3-1 (or the pseudogene TRBV3-2) combines with J gene TRBJ1-2; D may be TRBD1 (6 bases). Trimming took off 0 bases at V and 4 bases at J, with 9 bases between the two ends. The CDR3 is 14 amino acids. Per the germline V gene, CDR1 is LGHDT and CDR2 is YNNKEL (reference sequence). DNA of the CDR3: TGTGCCAGCAGCCAAGACAGGGGAAGCTATGGCTACACCTTC. Protein sequence: CASSQDRGSYGYTF.

The chain is built from TRBV29-1 and TRBJ2-1; 9 nucleotides align to TRBD2. Germline V lookup: CDR1 SQVTM, CDR2 ANQGSEA. The CDR3 consists of 14 residues. V shed 5 bases and J 7 bases; nucleotides not matched to a gene: 9. The CDR3 spells CSVHKAGGWNEQFF. For the CDR3, the DNA is TGCAGCGTTCACAAAGCGGGGGGTTGGAATGAGCAGTTCTTC.

The CDR3 loop is CAWTKGLLSGYGYTF. The CDR3 nucleotides read TGTGCCTGGACTAAGGGACTTCTAAGCGGCTATGGCTACACCTTC. This chain uses TRBV30 with TRBJ1-2, with D possibly being TRBD1 (5 bases). CDR1 GTSNPN and CDR2 SVGIG come from the germline V gene (reference sequence). CDR3 length: 15 amino acids. The V end was cut by 4 bases, the J end by 4 bases, with 19 bases between.

The rearrangement uses TRBV5-4 and TRBJ1-5; D not certain. Trimming removed 0 bases from V and 6 bases from J, with 7 bases in between. The CDR3 spans 13 residues. Germline-derived CDR1 and CDR2 are SGHNT and YYREEE (reference sequence). The CDR3 here is CASSLAGSQPQHF. Here the CDR3 DNA reads TGTGCCAGCAGCTTGGCCGGTAGTCAGCCCCAGCATTTT.